The 30 T cell receptor beta chains below come from one sample, sequenced in a study of blood T cell repertoires in COVID-19. The repertoire was sequenced with immunoSEQ multiplex PCR; TCRdb's copy has only in-frame clones and lacks some. The sample includes over 50,000 clones, about 88% of them seen just once. Sample: peripheral blood. The receptors here all came from a human donor in a cohort sampled during active COVID-19.

The rearrangement joins TRBV7-2 to TRBJ2-5; 12 bases are shared with TRBD2. This CDR3 has 15 amino acids. Germline CDR1 SGHTA, CDR2 FQGNSA. The ends lost 6 bases at V and 5 bases at J; junction bases unmatched: 7. The CDR3 sequence is CASRPRLAGDETQYF. The CDR3 bases are TGTGCCAGCAGACCCCGACTAGCGGGGGATGAGACCCAGTACTTC.

This rearrangement joins TRBV24-1 to TRBJ2-5; TRBD1 is a possible D gene (6 bases). The germline gives CDR1 KGHDR, CDR2 SFDVKD. The CDR3 has 16 amino acids. Trimming took off 3 bases at V and 5 bases at J, with 18 bases between the two ends. In DNA form, the CDR3 reads TGTGCCACCAGTGATCAGGGGCAGGGAGAGGGGGAGACCCAGTACTTC. This translates into CATSDQGQGEGETQYF.

The chain recombines TRBV7-2 with TRBJ2-7, with 9 positions matching TRBD2. The CDR3 is 14 residues long. The germline CDR1 and CDR2 sequences are SGHTA and FQGNSA. V shed 4 bases, J shed 4 bases, and the junction held 5 bases outside the gene matches. The CDR3 region is CASSSTSGPYEQYF. The CDR3 DNA is TGTGCCAGCAGCTCGACTAGCGGACCATACGAGCAGTACTTC.

This sequence joins TRBV7-2 and TRBJ2-7, with TRBD2 matching over 10 bases. The CDR3 contains 14 residues. Germline CDR1 is SGHTA and CDR2 is FQGNSA. V was clipped by 6 bases and J by 6 bases; unmatched bases: 8. CDR3 in amino acids: CASREREGRFEQYF. CDR3 nucleotide sequence: TGTGCCAGCAGAGAGCGGGAGGGTCGGTTCGAGCAGTACTTC.

This chain links TRBV5-1 with TRBJ2-1; TRBD2 matches at 13 bases. Germline CDR1 and CDR2: SGHRS and YFSETQ. CDR3 length: 20 amino acids. V lost 4 bases and J lost 4; bases outside the gene matches: 17. CDR3 coding DNA: TGCGCCAGCAGCGCCATTGGCAGCCCCGGGACTAGCGGGGTTTACAATGAGCAGTTCTTC. Encoded protein: CASSAIGSPGTSGVYNEQFF.

The genes are TRBV14 and TRBJ2-5; the match to TRBD1 covers 8 bases. The germline V gene encodes CDR1 SGHDN and CDR2 FVKESK. This CDR3 is 14 amino acids long. V dropped 4 bases and J dropped 5; count of bases not matched to a gene: 6. The CDR3: CASSPPHRGETQYF. CDR3 DNA: TGTGCCAGCAGCCCCCCCCACAGGGGGGAGACCCAGTACTTC.

In DNA form, the CDR3 reads TGTGCCAGCAGCCCCGCCGCGGGGTTCTCTGGAAACACCATATATTTT. Protein: CASSPAAGFSGNTIYF. This rearrangement joins TRBV9 to TRBJ1-3, with D unclear. The CDR3 extends over 16 amino acids. Per germline, CDR1 SGDLS and CDR2 YYNGEE. Trimming removed 4 bases at V and 0 bases at J, with 14 bases between. Full variable domain (remainder filled in from reference TRBV9 and TRBJ1-3): DSGVTQTPKHLITATGQRVTLRCSPRSGDLSVYWYQQSLDQGLQFLIQYYNGEERAKGNILERFSAQQFPDLHSELNLSSLELGDSALYFCASSPAAGFSGNTIYFGEGSWLTVV.

The V call is TRBV4-1, the J call TRBJ2-7; 14 nucleotides align to TRBD2. This CDR3 comprises 18 residues. Germline V gene sequence: CDR1 MGHRA, CDR2 YSYEKL. The ends lost 4 bases at V and 6 bases at J; junction bases unmatched: 14. DNA of the CDR3: TGCGCCAGCAGCCCGGTGTCCGGGACTAGCGGGGGACCCCGCGAGCAGTACTTC. Encoded protein: CASSPVSGTSGGPREQYF.

Points on this clone: This sample includes further DNA sequences coding for the same CDR3. V and J are TRBV7-8 and TRBJ1-4; TRBD1 aligns across 7 bases. The V gene's germline CDR1 is SGHVS and CDR2 FQNEAQ. The ends lost 1 base at V and 3 bases at J; junction bases unmatched: 5. The length of the CDR3 is 16 residues. The CDR3 spells CASSLGRGQSNEKLFF. CDR3 DNA: TGTGCCAGCAGCTTAGGCCGGGGACAGTCTAATGAAAAACTGTTTTTT.

The chain couples TRBV9 to TRBJ2-1; 8 bases are a match to TRBD2. Germline CDR1 is SGDLS and CDR2 is YYNGEE. The trim removed 4 bases at V and 1 base at J, leaving 4 bases unmatched. This CDR3 is built from 15 residues. The CDR3 protein is CASSHVAGSYNEQFF. The DNA of the CDR3 is TGTGCCAGCAGCCACGTAGCGGGGTCCTACAATGAGCAGTTCTTC.

This chain joins TRBV5-1 and TRBJ1-4, with TRBD1 as a possible D gene (5 bases). Germline V gene lookup returns CDR1 SGHRS and CDR2 YFSETQ. V was cut by 2 bases and J by 8 bases, with 13 bases left in between. The CDR3 length is 14 residues. The CDR3 loop reads CASSFRQGGEKLFF. CDR3 nucleotides: TGCGCCAGCAGCTTTAGGCAGGGAGGCGAAAAACTGTTTTTT.

V and J are TRBV10-3 and TRBJ2-7, with 9 bases lining up with TRBD2. CDR3 size: 15 residues. The V gene's germline CDR1 is ENHRY and CDR2 SYGVKD. The trim removed 4 bases at V and 3 bases at J, leaving 7 bases unmatched. The CDR3 DNA sequence: TGTGCCATCAGTGCTCTTAGCGGGAGTTTCTACGAGCAGTACTTC. This encodes CAISALSGSFYEQYF.

The rearrangement joins TRBV27 to TRBJ1-4; D gene uncertain. V was pared by 10 bases and J by 9 bases, with 18 bases between. Germline V gene lookup returns CDR1 MNHEY and CDR2 SMNVEV (reference sequence). The CDR3 runs to 13 residues. CDR3 DNA sequence: TGTGCCACCTCCGGGAGTAGTTCGAAAAAACTGTTTTTT. Its protein product is CATSGSSSKKLFF. The full variable domain, with the rest looked up from reference TRBV27 and TRBJ1-4, is EAQVTQNPRYLITVTGKKLTVTCSQNMNHEYMSWYRQDPGLGLRQIYYSMNVEVTDKGDVPEGYKVSRKEKRNFPLILESPSPNQTSLYFCATSGSSSKKLFFGSGTQLSVL.

The rearrangement links TRBV19 to TRBJ1-2; no reliable D call. With 1 base removed from V and 2 bases from J, the gap between germline ends came to 11 bases. The CDR3 contains 15 residues. Germline-derived CDR1 and CDR2 are LNHDA and SQIVND (reference sequence). CDR3 region: CASSIASVPNYGYTF. The CDR3 DNA reads as TGTGCCAGTAGTATAGCGTCAGTTCCAAACTATGGCTACACCTTC.

This clone was found a few times. This chain connects TRBV7-2 to TRBJ1-1; 9 nucleotides agree with TRBD1. Trimming at V came to 5 bases and at J to 5 bases, leaving 12 bases not matched to a gene. Germline lookup yields CDR1 SGHTA and CDR2 FQGNSA. This CDR3 contains 16 residues. The CDR3 nucleotides are TGTGCCAGCAGCCCTAAGACGGGGACAGGGAATACTGAAGCTTTCTTT. Residues: CASSPKTGTGNTEAFF.

The DNA for the CDR3 is TGTGCCAGCAGCCCTGAGAGGGGAGGGAGCACTGAAGCTTTCTTT. Its protein is CASSPERGGSTEAFF. The rearrangement joins TRBV7-9 to TRBJ1-1; a weak D match, TRBD1 (5 bases). V lost 5 bases and J 4 bases, leaving 17 bases between the germline ends. Germline V CDR1 and CDR2: SEHNR, FQNEAQ (reference sequence). The length of the CDR3 is 15 residues.

DNA for the CDR3: TGTGCCAGCAGTGAAGGGCGGGTTTCCACCTACGAGCAGTACTTC. Its translation is CASSEGRVSTYEQYF. The rearrangement joins TRBV6-1 to TRBJ2-7; D perhaps matches TRBD2 (5 bases). The germline V and J ends were trimmed by 1 base and 2 bases, with 12 bases remaining between them. CDR1 and CDR2 from the germline V gene are MNHNS and SASEGT. The CDR3 covers 15 residues.

The genes are TRBV5-1 and TRBJ2-1; 9 bases match TRBD2. V was pared by 4 bases and J by 3 bases, with 5 bases of the junction left unmatched. Germline-derived CDR1 and CDR2 are SGHRS and YFSETQ. This CDR3 contains 15 residues. CDR3 coding DNA: TGCGCCAGCAGCGCCTTTAGCGGGAGCTACAATGAGCAGTTCTTC. Translation: CASSAFSGSYNEQFF.

The V and J genes are TRBV28 and TRBJ2-5; D uncertain. The CDR3 totals 11 residues. Germline V gives CDR1 MDHEN, CDR2 SYDVKM. V lost 5 bases, J lost 7 bases, and 8 bases lay in between. In DNA, the CDR3 is TGTGCCAGCAGTGTCCGAGGGACCCAGTACTTC. It is translated as CASSVRGTQYF.

The rearrangement links TRBV19 to TRBJ2-3; perhaps TRBD2 as D (5 bases). The CDR3 is made up of 12 amino acids. Germline-derived CDR1 and CDR2 are LNHDA and SQIVND (reference sequence). The V end was cut by 5 bases, the J end by 5 bases, with 8 bases between. The DNA of the CDR3 is TGTGCCAGTAGTGGACTCCGAGATACGCAGTATTTT. Amino acids: CASSGLRDTQYF.

This clone is a singleton in its sample. The chain combines TRBV5-1 with TRBJ2-1; 9 bases are a match to TRBD1. The V gene's germline CDR1 is SGHRS and CDR2 YFSETQ. This CDR3 comprises 18 residues. With 2 bases clipped from V and 8 bases from J, the junction kept 17 bases outside the gene matches. This CDR3 reads CASSLPSQPGQGLYEQFF. CDR3 coding DNA: TGCGCCAGCAGCTTACCTTCCCAGCCCGGACAGGGGTTATATGAGCAGTTCTTC.

This clone was recorded only once. This chain joins TRBV5-5 and TRBJ1-3, with a tentative D call TRBD1 (5 bases). Trimming pared 4 bases from V and 1 base from J, leaving 12 bases between. CDR3 size: 15 residues. Germline V gene lookup returns CDR1 SGHKS and CDR2 YYEKEE (reference sequence). CDR3 sequence reads: CASSQRRDSGNTIYF. CDR3 DNA sequence: TGTGCCAGCAGCCAGCGCAGGGATTCTGGAAACACCATATATTTT.

This clone was observed a single time. The chain is built from TRBV3-1 (or the pseudogene TRBV3-2) and TRBJ1-1; TRBD1 matches at 7 bases. This CDR3 has 13 residues. Germline trimming cut 3 bases from V and 3 bases from J; bases unmatched to any gene: 1. The germline CDR1 and CDR2 sequences are LGHDT and YNNKEL (reference sequence). The CDR3 nucleotides are TGTGCCAGCAGCCAGGGACAGTACACTGAAGCTTTCTTT. This gives the protein CASSQGQYTEAFF.

This clone was seen only a few times. CDR3: CATHRGRNSPLHF. CDR3 nucleotide sequence: TGTGCCACGCACAGGGGACGGAATTCACCCCTCCACTTT. The chain links TRBV28 to TRBJ1-6; 7 bases agree with TRBD1. Losses at the gene ends were 10 bases for V and 7 bases for J; bases not matched to a gene: 7. CDR1 is MDHEN, CDR2 SYDVKM, per germline. There are 13 residues in the CDR3.

This chain joins TRBV5-1 and TRBJ1-4; 8 nucleotides align to TRBD1. The CDR3 has 18 amino acids. V shed 4 bases, J shed 7 bases, and the junction held 18 bases outside the gene matches. Germline CDR1 SGHRS, CDR2 YFSETQ. This CDR3 is CASSPVLAGGDGGEKLFF. DNA of the CDR3: TGCGCCAGCAGCCCAGTATTGGCAGGGGGCGACGGGGGTGAAAAACTGTTTTTT. The complete variable domain, with remaining parts taken from reference TRBV5-1 and TRBJ1-4, reads KAGVTQTPRYLIKTRGQQVTLSCSPISGHRSVSWYQQTPGQGLQFLFEYFSETQRNKGNFPGRFSGRQFSNSRSEMNVSTLELGDSALYLCASSPVLAGGDGGEKLFFGSGTQLSVL.

In DNA form, the CDR3 reads TGCGCCAGCAGCCTCTACGAGAATCAGCCCCAGCATTTT. Residues: CASSLYENQPQHF. V and J are TRBV4-1 and TRBJ1-5; the D is unclear. Trimming cost V 4 bases and J 4 bases, with 8 bases left between them. Germline-derived CDR1 and CDR2 are MGHRA and YSYEKL. The CDR3 has 13 residues.

This clone was counted once. This chain joins TRBV7-2 and TRBJ2-3; D is perhaps TRBD1 (6 bases). CDR1 and CDR2 (germline): SGHTA, FQGNSA. V was clipped by 8 bases and J by 0 bases, with 12 bases between them. The CDR3 consists of 14 residues. Here the CDR3 reads CASRDTSSTDTQYF. CDR3 bases: TGTGCCAGCCGGGACACAAGCAGCACAGATACGCAGTATTTT.

This clone was observed a single time. The V call is TRBV28, the J call TRBJ1-1; D is unresolved. The CDR3 length is 17 residues. Trimming removed 6 bases at V and 0 bases at J, with 20 bases between. CDR1 MDHEN and CDR2 SYDVKM come from the germline V gene. CDR3 bases: TGTGCCAGCAGGCCCTACGGAGCGCAAACTATGAACACTGAAGCTTTCTTT. Translation: CASRPYGAQTMNTEAFF.

The rearrangement links TRBV11-3 to TRBJ2-1; 16 positions agree with TRBD2. J lost 6 bases, V lost 5 bases, and 7 bases had no gene match. The CDR3 has 17 residues. Looked up from germline, CDR1 is SGHNT and CDR2 is YENEEA. The CDR3 DNA sequence: TGTGCCAGCAGCCGCCCCGGGACTAGCGGGGGGGGCAATGAGCAGTTCTTC. This encodes CASSRPGTSGGGNEQFF.

The chain links TRBV6-6 to TRBJ2-7, with 7 bases aligning to TRBD2. V shed 2 bases and J 6 bases; nucleotides not matched to a gene: 1. CDR1 MNHNY and CDR2 SVGAGI come from the germline V gene (reference sequence). The CDR3 is 12 residues long. The CDR3, as DNA: TGTGCCAGCAGTTACGGGAGGGCCGAGCAGTACTTC. Translation gives CASSYGRAEQYF.